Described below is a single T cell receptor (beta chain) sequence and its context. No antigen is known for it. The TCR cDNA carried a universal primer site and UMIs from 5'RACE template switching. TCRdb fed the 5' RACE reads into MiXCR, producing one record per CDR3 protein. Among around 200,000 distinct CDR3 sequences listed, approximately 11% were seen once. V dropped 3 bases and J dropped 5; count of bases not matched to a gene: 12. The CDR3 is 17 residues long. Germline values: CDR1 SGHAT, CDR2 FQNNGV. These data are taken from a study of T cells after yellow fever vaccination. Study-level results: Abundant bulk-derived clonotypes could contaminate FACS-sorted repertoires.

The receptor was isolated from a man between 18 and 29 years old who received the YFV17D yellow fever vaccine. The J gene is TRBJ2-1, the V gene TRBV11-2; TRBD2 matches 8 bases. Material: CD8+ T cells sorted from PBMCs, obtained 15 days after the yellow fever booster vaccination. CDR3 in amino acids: CASSFHNEGLANNEQFF. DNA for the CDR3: TGTGCCAGCAGCTTCCATAATGAAGGACTAGCTAACAATGAGCAGTTCTTC.